These 22 T cell receptor beta chains share one sample of origin, sequenced in a study of cytomegalovirus exposure and HLA in healthy donors. The PCR used 60 Vbeta and 13 Jbeta primers. TCRdb's copy holds only in-frame clones and misses some; the assay was immunoSEQ multiplex PCR. The table lists around 180,000 clones, approximately 81% of them singletons. Material for sequencing was PBMCs. The receptors were sampled from a woman between 18 and 30 years old in good health and CMV-seropositive.

The rearrangement links TRBV4-1 to TRBJ1-3; D may be TRBD1 (5 bases). V dropped 4 bases and J dropped 8 bases, with 27 bases sitting between them. Germline V gene sequence: CDR1 MGHRA, CDR2 YSYEKL. This CDR3 is 18 amino acids long. The CDR3 loop is CASSLRFRSGNGGDTIYF. DNA for the CDR3: TGCGCCAGCAGCCTCCGTTTCCGTTCGGGGAATGGGGGGGACACCATATATTTT.

With respect to this clone: Other nucleotide sequences in the sample specify the same CDR3. V gene TRBV15 combines with J gene TRBJ1-5; D not resolved. From germline, CDR1 is LNHNV and CDR2 YYDKDF (reference sequence). V was cut by 0 bases and J by 10 bases, with 10 bases left in between. This CDR3 is 13 amino acids long. Here the CDR3 reads CATSRDSDYPQHF. CDR3 sequence (DNA): TGTGCCACCAGCAGAGACAGTGACTATCCCCAGCATTTT.

The chain uses TRBV5-5 and TRBJ1-1, with TRBD1 matching 9 bases. Germline CDR1 is SGHKS and CDR2 is YYEKEE (reference sequence). This CDR3 region has 17 residues. The ends lost 2 bases at V and 1 base at J; junction bases unmatched: 9. The CDR3, as DNA: TGTGCCAGCAGCTTTCTTCGGGGACAGGGCGGGAACACTGAAGCTTTCTTT. It translates to CASSFLRGQGGNTEAFF.

This sequence joins TRBV27 and TRBJ1-5; TRBD1 is a possible D gene (6 bases). Germline V lookup: CDR1 MNHEY, CDR2 SMNVEV (reference sequence). There are 15 residues in the CDR3. CDR3 sequence reads: CASCSGRTECQPQHF. DNA of the CDR3: TGTGCGTCCTGTTCAGGCAGGACAGAATGTCAGCCCCAGCATTTT.

V gene TRBV9 combines with J gene TRBJ1-2; D is undetermined. Between the trimmed V and J ends, which lost 3 bases and 8 bases, there was a span of 8 bases. CDR1 SGDLS and CDR2 YYNGEE come from the germline V gene. CDR3 length: 11 amino acids. The CDR3 coding sequence is TGTGCCAGCAGCGGCGCACCGGGCTACACCTTC. It specifies CASSGAPGYTF.

The chain combines TRBV11-1 with TRBJ1-4; TRBD1 matches 8 bases. V gave up 5 bases and J gave up 8 bases; unmatched junction bases: 16. The CDR3 consists of 17 residues. CDR1 is SGHAT and CDR2 is FQDESV in the germline V gene (reference sequence). In DNA form, the CDR3 reads TGTGCCAGCAGCCCCGGGACAGGCGCCTACGGGCACGAAAAACTGTTTTTT. This codes for CASSPGTGAYGHEKLFF.

The CDR3 spells CASSPFPKRAFTDTQYF. The CDR3 nucleotides read TGTGCCAGCTCCCCTTTCCCCAAGCGGGCTTTCACAGATACGCAGTATTTT. This rearrangement joins TRBV27 to TRBJ2-3; D possibly corresponds to TRBD2 (6 bases). The CDR3 is made up of 17 amino acids. Deletions cut 8 bases from V and 2 bases from J, with 23 bases between. The V gene's germline CDR1 is MNHEY and CDR2 SMNVEV (reference sequence).

This clone turned up a few times. The gene calls are TRBV6-1 and TRBJ2-5; tentative D call: TRBD1 (6 bases). V dropped 4 bases and J dropped 4 bases, with 13 bases sitting between them. CDR3 length: 14 amino acids. Germline lookup yields CDR1 MNHNS and CDR2 SASEGT. The CDR3, as DNA: TGTGCCAGCAGTGGCACAGGGACCGGAGAGACCCAGTACTTC. Translation gives CASSGTGTGETQYF.

CDR3 bases: TGTGCTAGTGGCTATAATACCAGGGTCGCAAACTATGGCTACACCTTC. Translation gives CASGYNTRVANYGYTF. V gene TRBV12-5 combines with J gene TRBJ1-2, with D tentatively TRBD1 (5 bases). The CDR3 is 16 amino acids. V was cut by 6 bases and J by 2 bases, with 19 bases left in between. Germline-derived CDR1 and CDR2 are LGHNT and FRNRAP. The full variable domain, in which reference TRBV12-5 and TRBJ1-2 provide the parts outside the CDR3, is DARVTQTPRHKVTEMGQEVTMRCQPILGHNTVFWYRQTMMQGLELLAYFRNRAPLDDSGMPKDRFSAEMPDATLATLKIQPSEPRDSAVYFCASGYNTRVANYGYTFGSGTRLTVV.

The chain recombines TRBV4-3 with TRBJ1-2; TRBD1 is a possible D gene (5 bases). Looked up from germline, CDR1 is LGHNA and CDR2 is YSLEER. CDR3 length: 14 residues. Trimming pared 0 bases from V and 8 bases from J, leaving 13 bases between. Written as DNA, the CDR3 is TGCGCCAGCAGCCAAGACGCAGGGAATAAAGGCTACACCTTC. This encodes CASSQDAGNKGYTF.

V gene TRBV10-3 combines with J gene TRBJ2-3; D possibly corresponds to TRBD2 (5 bases). The CDR3 is 15 residues long. Germline CDR1 and CDR2: ENHRY and SYGVKD. Trimming took off 6 bases at V and 1 base at J, with 14 bases between the two ends. The CDR3 is CAIRRDGIGTDTQYF. The CDR3, as DNA: TGTGCCATCAGGCGTGACGGGATAGGCACAGATACGCAGTATTTT.

This clone was recorded a few times. This chain uses TRBV28 with TRBJ2-3, with 11 bases lining up with TRBD2. V lost 6 bases and J lost 6; bases outside the gene matches: 5. The germline V gene encodes CDR1 MDHEN and CDR2 SYDVKM. This CDR3 has 14 amino acids. The DNA for the CDR3 is TGTGCCAGCAGCTCTAGCGGGGGGCCCGATACGCAGTATTTT. It is translated as CASSSSGGPDTQYF.

This clone occurred a few times. The V call is TRBV15, the J call TRBJ1-4; D gene unclear. Between the trimmed V and J ends, which lost 4 bases and 7 bases, there was a span of 13 bases. In germline, CDR1 is LNHNV, CDR2 YYDKDF (reference sequence). This CDR3 comprises 14 residues. CDR3 sequence (DNA): TGTGCCACCAGCAAGTACGGTAGTAGTGAAAAACTGTTTTTT. Its protein product is CATSKYGSSEKLFF. Supplemented by reference TRBV15 and TRBJ1-4, the full variable domain reads DAMVIQNPRYQVTQFGKPVTLSCSQTLNHNVMYWYQQKSSQAPKLLFHYYDKDFNNEADTPDNFQSRRPNTSFCFLDIRSPGLGDTAMYLCATSKYGSSEKLFFGSGTQLSVL.

The V gene is TRBV28, the J gene TRBJ1-2; a weak D match, TRBD1 (5 bases). This CDR3 spans 15 amino acids. V lost 7 bases and J 3 bases, leaving 18 bases between the germline ends. The germline CDR1 and CDR2 sequences are MDHEN and SYDVKM. The CDR3 reads CASTPMGPGDYGYTF. CDR3 coding DNA: TGTGCCAGCACTCCTATGGGGCCGGGGGACTATGGCTACACCTTC.

The CDR3 here is CASSQLRLGGTKETQYF. CDR3 nucleotides: TGTGCCAGCAGCCAGCTCCGGCTGGGGGGGACAAAAGAGACCCAGTACTTC. The chain couples TRBV7-2 to TRBJ2-5; TRBD2 is a possible D gene (7 bases). Trimming removed 5 bases from V and 3 bases from J, with 22 bases in between. Germline loops: CDR1 SGHTA, CDR2 FQGNSA. This CDR3 is 17 amino acids long.

This chain links TRBV7-5 with TRBJ1-1. TRBV7-5 is a pseudogene locus. The CDR3 length is 15 residues. CDR3 in amino acids: CVRSLNSSWNTEAFF. The CDR3 nucleotides read TGTGTCAGAAGCTTAAACTCGTCATGGAACACTGAAGCTTTCTTT.

The rearrangement uses TRBV5-4 and TRBJ2-5; weak D call: TRBD2 (5 bases). Germline loops: CDR1 SGHNT, CDR2 YYREEE (reference sequence). The CDR3 totals 15 residues. Trimming removed 5 bases at V and 2 bases at J, with 16 bases between. CDR3 protein: CASSRASSVQETQYF. CDR3 in DNA: TGTGCCAGCAGTAGAGCTAGCTCGGTGCAAGAGACCCAGTACTTC.

V usage is TRBV4-2 and J usage is TRBJ2-1, with D possibly being TRBD2 (6 bases). The CDR3 runs to 14 residues. Looked up from germline, CDR1 is LGHNA and CDR2 is YNFKEQ. V was shortened by 4 bases and J by 8 bases, with 15 bases between the two germline ends. CDR3 amino acids: CASSLRDSDDEQFF. In nucleotides, the CDR3 is TGTGCCAGCAGCCTCCGGGACTCGGACGATGAGCAGTTCTTC.

The chain uses TRBV19 and TRBJ1-4, with TRBD1 matching 7 bases. This CDR3 has 16 residues. V dropped 1 base and J dropped 4; count of bases not matched to a gene: 6. The germline V gene has CDR1 LNHDA and CDR2 SQIVND (reference sequence). The CDR3 sequence is CASSIATGAGNEKLFF. CDR3 coding DNA: TGTGCCAGTAGTATAGCCACAGGGGCCGGTAATGAAAAACTGTTTTTT.

V and J are TRBV27 and TRBJ2-6, with D perhaps matching TRBD1 (6 bases). The V and J ends lost 6 bases and 0 bases respectively, with 15 bases between them. This CDR3 spans 17 amino acids. Germline V gene lookup returns CDR1 MNHEY and CDR2 SMNVEV (reference sequence). CDR3 in amino acids: CASSFRRDNSGANVLTF. The CDR3 region has the DNA TGTGCCAGCAGCTTCCGCCGGGACAACTCTGGGGCCAACGTCCTGACTTTC.

V is TRBV7-2 and J is TRBJ1-3; D gene uncertain. Germline loops: CDR1 SGHTA, CDR2 FQGNSA. This CDR3 contains 14 residues. Trimming pared 2 bases from V and 4 bases from J, leaving 9 bases between. CDR3 sequence reads: CASSLMGGGNTIYF. The CDR3 DNA sequence: TGTGCCAGCAGCTTAATGGGAGGGGGAAACACCATATATTTT.

The chain joins TRBV4-2 to TRBJ1-5; possibly TRBD1 for D (5 bases). Trimming cost V 1 base and J 0 bases, with 10 bases left between them. CDR3 length equals 16 residues. CDR1 is LGHNA and CDR2 is YNFKEQ in the germline V gene. The CDR3 spells CASSQAGKGSNQPQHF. The DNA of the CDR3 is TGTGCCAGCAGCCAAGCAGGGAAGGGTAGCAATCAGCCCCAGCATTTT.